The source of this TCR beta chain is a study of cytomegalovirus exposure and HLA in healthy donors. General observations from the study: When presence/absence was analysed, sequencing depth was taken to be roughly uniform across donors. In terms of immune exposure information, only CMV serostatus was available.

The V gene lost 2 bases and the J gene lost 5 bases, with 9 bases spanning the gap. The CDR3 runs 13 residues. CDR1 SGHDT and CDR2 YYEEEE come from the germline V gene. The PCR had 60 Vbeta and 13 Jbeta primers. Clones were read by immunoSEQ multiplex PCR, and TCRdb kept only the in-frame ones, dropping some. The data contain around 220,000 clones, around 75% of them singletons. In regard to this clone: Its antigen is unidentified.

The clonotype comes from a woman younger than 45 in good health and CMV-seronegative. The specimen was PBMCs. The V and J genes are TRBV5-6 and TRBJ2-3, with D maybe TRBD1 (5 bases). CDR3 amino acids: CASSFRAKDTQYF. The DNA of the CDR3 is TGTGCCAGCAGCTTCAGGGCCAAAGATACGCAGTATTTT. Variable domain in full (rest from reference TRBV5-6 and TRBJ2-3): DAGVTQSPTHLIKTRGQQVTLRCSPKSGHDTVSWYQQALGQGPQFIFQYYEEEERQRGNFPDRFSGHQFPNYSSELNVNALLLGDSALYLCASSFRAKDTQYFGPGTRLTVL.